These T cell receptor beta chains were read from a single sample in a study of CD8+ T cells in alopecia areata. Method: immunoSEQ multiplex PCR; TCRdb's copy keeps in-frame clones and lacks some. The sample shows over 100,000 clones, more than 45% of them seen only once. Sequenced material: CD4+ T cells sorted from blood, taken at week 4, from a patient treated with tofacitinib. The origin of the receptors is a human donor with alopecia areata. Both conserved end residues are part of each CDR3. A D gene is named only where the DNA matches it firmly. Some rows mark clone size as missing; the rest say once, few, many or name a class of expanded clone.

>few|NA|TRBV5-1|TRBJ2-3
CASSFTSWSDTQYF
TGCGCCAGCAGCTTCACTAGCTGGTCAGATACGCAGTATTTT
>NA|NA|TRBV5-1|TRBJ1-1
CASSLYPQMNTEAFF
TGCGCCAGCAGCTTGTACCCCCAAATGAACACTGAAGCTTTCTTT
>NA|NA|TRBV29-1|TRBJ2-7
CSAGRGSGREQYF
TGCAGCGCAGGCCGGGGGAGCGGGCGCGAGCAGTACTTC
>NA|NA|TRBV5-1|TRBJ2-2
CASSLDFPVTGELFF
TGCGCCAGCAGCTTGGACTTTCCCGTCACCGGGGAGCTGTTTTTT
>NA|NA|TRBV5-1|TRBJ2-3
CASSLAFDTQYF
TGCGCCAGCAGCTTGGCCTTTGATACGCAGTATTTT
>few|NA|TRBV29-1|TRBJ1-1
CSVAGVMNTEAFF
TGCAGCGTTGCGGGGGTCATGAACACTGAAGCTTTCTTT
>NA|NA|TRBV27|TRBJ1-5
CASSLIRNQPQHF
TGTGCCAGCAGTTTGATACGGAATCAGCCCCAGCATTTT
>NA|NA|TRBV2|TRBJ2-5
CASSPRGETQYF
TGTGCCAGCAGTCCTAGGGGAGAGACCCAGTACTTC
>NA|NA|TRBV7-2|TRBJ2-5
CASSLRATTAQETQYF
TGTGCCAGCAGCTTAAGAGCTACGACAGCTCAAGAGACCCAGTACTTC
>few|NA|TRBV19|TRBJ2-2
CASSILSAGELFF
TGTGCCAGTAGTATACTGTCGGCCGGGGAGCTGTTTTTT
>few|TRBD1|TRBV5-1|TRBJ2-3
CASSRWTGSDTQYF
TGCGCCAGCAGCCGCTGGACAGGGTCAGATACGCAGTATTTT
>once|NA|TRBV6-5|TRBJ1-2
CASSSQGTGYTF
TGTGCCAGCAGTTCACAGGGAACTGGCTACACCTTC
>NA|TRBD2|TRBV6-5|TRBJ2-7
CASTQGGTSRYEQYF
TGTGCCAGCACCCAAGGGGGGACTAGCAGATACGAGCAGTACTTC
>NA|TRBD1|TRBV12-5|TRBJ2-3
CASGLPPRQGRTDTQYF
TGTGCTAGTGGTTTGCCACCCCGACAGGGACGCACAGATACGCAGTATTTT
>NA|NA|TRBV29-1|TRBJ2-1
CSVLRGSYNEQFF
TGCAGCGTCCTCAGGGGATCCTACAATGAGCAGTTCTTC
>NA|TRBD1|TRBV27|TRBJ1-2
CASSQGGYGYTF
TGTGCCAGCTCGCAGGGGGGCTATGGCTACACCTTC
>NA|TRBD1|TRBV27|TRBJ1-6
CASRTGGSSPLHF
TGTGCCAGCAGAACAGGGGGCTCATCACCCCTCCACTTT
>few|TRBD2|TRBV29-1|TRBJ2-3
CSVELGREQADTQYF
TGCAGCGTTGAATTAGGGCGGGAGCAAGCAGATACGCAGTATTTT
>NA|NA|TRBV29-1|TRBJ2-1
CSVAPRRAYTNEQFF
TGCAGCGTTGCCCCGCGGAGGGCCTACACCAATGAGCAGTTCTTC
>NA|NA|TRBV5-1|TRBJ1-5
CASSLPGPNQPQHF
TGCGCCAGCAGCTTGCCAGGGCCGAATCAGCCCCAGCATTTT
>NA|NA|TRBV14|TRBJ1-2
CASSQQPQEGYTF
TGTGCCAGCAGCCAACAACCCCAAGAAGGCTACACCTTC
>NA|NA|TRBV25-1|TRBJ2-7
CASSPSWAYEQYF
TGTGCCAGCAGTCCTTCATGGGCCTACGAGCAGTACTTC
>NA|NA|TRBV30|TRBJ1-5
CAWSGAVLNQPQHF
TGTGCCTGGAGTGGGGCCGTACTCAATCAGCCCCAGCATTTT
>few|TRBD1|TRBV29-1|TRBJ2-1
CSVHSTGWDNEQFF
TGCAGCGTCCATTCGACAGGGTGGGACAATGAGCAGTTCTTC
>NA|TRBD1|TRBV18|TRBJ1-3
CASSPIQGQYSGNTIYF
TGTGCCAGCTCACCCATCCAGGGACAGTACTCTGGAAACACCATATATTTT
>NA|NA|TRBV9|TRBJ2-6
CASSVQGSGANVLTF
TGTGCCAGCAGCGTACAGGGTTCTGGGGCCAACGTCCTGACTTTC
>NA|NA|TRBV27|TRBJ2-7
CASSPRNNYEQYF
TGTGCCAGCAGTCCCCGGAATAACTACGAGCAGTACTTC
>NA|TRBD2|TRBV4-1|TRBJ2-1
CASSQGVRGRGRYNEQFF
TGCGCCAGCAGCCAAGGGGTTCGGGGGAGGGGACGGTACAATGAGCAGTTCTTC
>NA|TRBD2|TRBV6-4|TRBJ2-3
CASSDSWRGGTDTQYF
TGTGCCAGCAGTGACTCATGGCGGGGGGGCACAGATACGCAGTATTTT
>NA|NA|TRBV4-1|TRBJ1-3
CASSQGTGNTIYF
TGCGCCAGCAGCCAGGGGACCGGAAACACCATATATTTT
>NA|NA|TRBV25-1|TRBJ1-1
CASRKTGMNTEAFF
TGTGCCAGCAGAAAGACAGGCATGAACACTGAAGCTTTCTTT
>once|NA|TRBV29-1|TRBJ2-1
CSVAPNINEQFF
TGCAGCGTTGCCCCCAACATCAATGAGCAGTTCTTC
>NA|TRBD1|TRBV12-5|TRBJ2-1
CASGHPRDRGGNEQFF
TGTGCTAGTGGTCACCCCCGGGACAGGGGTGGCAATGAGCAGTTCTTC
>NA|NA|TRBV18|TRBJ1-1
CASSRVRNTEAFF
TGTGCCAGCTCTAGGGTCCGGAACACTGAAGCTTTCTTT
>few|NA|TRBV20-1|TRBJ2-3
CSAREADTQYF
TGCAGTGCTAGAGAAGCGGATACGCAGTATTTT
>NA|NA|TRBV5-8|TRBJ1-5
CASSSGYSNQPQHF
TGTGCCAGCAGCTCGGGATATAGCAATCAGCCCCAGCATTTT
>NA|TRBD2|TRBV30|TRBJ2-5
CAWSVGLAEETQYF
TGTGCCTGGAGTGTCGGACTAGCGGAAGAGACCCAGTACTTC
>NA|NA|TRBV30|TRBJ1-5
CAWSVRISGRNQPQHF
TGTGCCTGGAGTGTACGGATATCAGGGCGGAATCAGCCCCAGCATTTT
>NA|NA|TRBV6-5|TRBJ1-1
CASTDYTEAFF
TGTGCCAGCACAGACTACACTGAAGCTTTCTTT
>NA|NA|TRBV30|TRBJ1-5
CAWSRGSSNQPQHF
TGTGCCTGGAGTCGGGGCAGTAGCAATCAGCCCCAGCATTTT
>NA|NA|TRBV9|TRBJ2-7
CASSARVSDEQYF
TGTGCCAGCAGCGCACGGGTTTCGGACGAGCAGTACTTC
>NA|TRBD1|TRBV13|TRBJ1-2
CASSRQGAYGYTF
TGTGCCAGCAGCCGACAGGGGGCTTATGGCTACACCTTC
>NA|NA|TRBV29-1|TRBJ1-1
CSVESWANTEAFF
TGCAGCGTTGAATCATGGGCGAACACTGAAGCTTTCTTT
>NA|NA|TRBV18|TRBJ2-7
CASSLESSYEQYF
TGTGCCAGCTCCCTTGAGTCATCCTACGAGCAGTACTTC
>NA|TRBD2|TRBV5-1|TRBJ2-3
CASSFGLAGADTQYF
TGCGCCAGCAGCTTTGGCCTAGCGGGGGCAGATACGCAGTATTTT
>NA|NA|TRBV30|TRBJ1-5
CAWSRGEDQPQHF
TGTGCCTGGAGTAGGGGAGAGGATCAGCCCCAGCATTTT
>NA|NA|TRBV18|TRBJ2-1
CASSPSYNEQFF
TGTGCCAGCTCCCCCTCGTACAATGAGCAGTTCTTC
>NA|NA|TRBV15|TRBJ1-5
CATSRYDQPQHF
TGTGCCACCAGCAGATATGATCAGCCCCAGCATTTT
>NA|NA|TRBV9|TRBJ1-5
CASSVVGDQPQHF
TGTGCCAGCAGCGTAGTCGGTGATCAGCCCCAGCATTTT
>few|TRBD1|TRBV2|TRBJ1-4
CATDRDNEKLFF
TGTGCCACCGACAGGGATAATGAAAAACTGTTTTTT
>NA|NA|TRBV2|TRBJ1-5
CASSEAFGSRQPQHF
TGTGCCAGCAGTGAAGCATTTGGGTCCCGTCAGCCCCAGCATTTT
>NA|NA|TRBV15|TRBJ2-7
CATSRKAGRTYEQYF
TGTGCCACCAGCAGAAAGGCGGGCAGAACCTACGAGCAGTACTTC
>NA|TRBD1|TRBV30|TRBJ1-5
CAWRGQGSGQPQHF
TGTGCCTGGAGGGGACAGGGGTCCGGTCAGCCCCAGCATTTT
>few|NA|TRBV11-1|TRBJ2-7
CASSPTGRSYEQYF
TGTGCCAGCAGCCCGACAGGGAGGTCCTACGAGCAGTACTTC
>NA|TRBD1|TRBV6-5|TRBJ2-7
CASSYSGTGNEQYF
TGTGCCAGCAGTTACTCGGGGACAGGGAACGAGCAGTACTTC